A single sample is the source of the 23 T cell receptor beta chains below, sequenced in a study of PD-1 blockade in classical Hodgkin lymphoma. Time point described: cycle 4 day 1 (C4D1), after less than 7 weeks of nivolumab. Every patient relapsed after autologous stem cell transplantation, and brentuximab vedotin exposure varied. Only in-frame clones appear in the TCRdb table, and some are missing; sequencing was by immunoSEQ multiplex PCR. The sample has approximately 7,400 clones, more than 75% seen once. The sequencing used peripheral blood mononuclear cells (PBMCs), collected before the fourth cycle of nivolumab. These TCRs come from a human donor with classical Hodgkin lymphoma.

This clone has just a few counts. V is TRBV5-6 and J is TRBJ2-3; 11 bases map to TRBD2. The CDR3 runs 15 residues. V lost 3 bases and J lost 5; bases outside the gene matches: 5. CDR1 is SGHDT and CDR2 is YYEEEE in the germline V gene. As DNA, the CDR3 is TGTGCCAGCAGCTCCGTAGCGGGAGGGATAGATACGCAGTATTTT. This gives the protein CASSSVAGGIDTQYF.

The rearrangement joins TRBV6-6 to TRBJ2-7; D may be TRBD1 (6 bases). The CDR3 is 12 residues long. Germline CDR1 MNHNY, CDR2 SVGAGI (reference sequence). The V end was cut by 6 bases, the J end by 2 bases, with 8 bases between. CDR3 DNA sequence: TGTGCCAGCAGGCAGGGGACCTACGAGCAGTACTTC. It translates to CASRQGTYEQYF.

The genes are TRBV6-1 and TRBJ2-4, with D possibly being TRBD2 (6 bases). Looked up from germline, CDR1 is MNHNS and CDR2 is SASEGT. The V gene lost 1 base and the J gene lost 0 bases, with 19 bases spanning the gap. This CDR3 is 19 amino acids long. The CDR3 is CASSEEGYLASLAKNIQYF. The CDR3 DNA sequence: TGTGCCAGCAGTGAAGAAGGGTACCTAGCGTCACTAGCCAAAAACATTCAGTACTTC.

The chain recombines TRBV7-8 with TRBJ2-5; D ambiguous. V dropped 1 base and J dropped 5 bases, with 11 bases sitting between them. The CDR3 is 14 amino acids. Germline V CDR1 and CDR2: SGHVS, FQNEAQ. The CDR3 reads CASSLVPSGETQYF. The CDR3 DNA follows: TGTGCCAGCAGCTTAGTACCCAGTGGGGAGACCCAGTACTTC.

This clone was detected only a few times. The V and J genes are TRBV9 and TRBJ2-1; D is undetermined. The CDR3 sequence is 13 residues long. The V end was cut by 2 bases, the J end by 5 bases, with 8 bases between. The germline CDR1 and CDR2 sequences are SGDLS and YYNGEE. CDR3 bases: TGTGCCAGCAGCGTCCCTACAAACAATGAGCAGTTCTTC. It codes for CASSVPTNNEQFF.

The chain uses TRBV5-1 and TRBJ1-3; no definite D call. Trimming cost V 0 bases and J 0 bases, with 10 bases left between them. CDR3 length: 16 amino acids. Germline values: CDR1 SGHRS, CDR2 YFSETQ. The CDR3: CASSLEGSYSGNTIYF. DNA for the CDR3: TGCGCCAGCAGCTTGGAGGGCAGCTACTCTGGAAACACCATATATTTT.

The CDR3 is CASSSRTSVYNEQFF. The CDR3 DNA sequence: TGTGCCAGTAGTTCAAGGACTAGCGTATACAATGAGCAGTTCTTC. The chain combines TRBV19 with TRBJ2-1, with 9 nucleotides matching TRBD2. With 5 bases clipped from V and 4 bases from J, the junction kept 6 bases outside the gene matches. Per the germline V gene, CDR1 is LNHDA and CDR2 is SQIVND (reference sequence). This CDR3 comprises 15 residues.

A remark on this clone: The same CDR3 can be traced to other DNA sequences in this sample. The genes are TRBV4-1 and TRBJ1-2; no clear D gene. The CDR3 loop spans 15 amino acids. From germline, CDR1 is MGHRA and CDR2 YSYEKL. Trimming pared 0 bases from V and 4 bases from J, leaving 12 bases between. In DNA, the CDR3 is TGCGCCAGCAGCCAAGAATTTGGGGTGCGCTATGGCTACACCTTC. Protein sequence: CASSQEFGVRYGYTF.

V gene TRBV7-9 combines with J gene TRBJ2-5, with unresolved D. Germline-derived CDR1 and CDR2 are SEHNR and FQNEAQ (reference sequence). Trimming removed 4 bases at V and 4 bases at J, with 7 bases between. The CDR3 totals 12 residues. The DNA of the CDR3 is TGTGCCAGCAGCTACCAGAGAGAGACCCAGTACTTC. It translates to CASSYQRETQYF.

This clone was counted a single time. V is TRBV6-6 and J is TRBJ2-5, with D possibly TRBD1 on 6 matching bases. Trimming took off 10 bases at V and 2 bases at J, with 11 bases between the two ends. From germline, CDR1 is MNHNY and CDR2 SVGAGI (reference sequence). The CDR3 has 12 residues. The CDR3: CATTTGQETQYF. In DNA form, the CDR3 reads TGTGCCACCACGACAGGACAAGAGACCCAGTACTTC.

The CDR3 region is CASSPGFRYNEQFF. The CDR3 region has the DNA TGTGCCAGCTCACCGGGGTTCAGGTACAATGAGCAGTTCTTC. The chain uses TRBV18 and TRBJ2-1; unclear D gene. In germline, CDR1 is KGHSH, CDR2 LQKENI. Trimming took 3 bases from V and 4 from J, leaving 10 bases between them. This CDR3 spans 14 amino acids.

The chain couples TRBV2 to TRBJ2-1; D may be TRBD2 (8 bases). Trimming took 11 bases from V and 6 from J, leaving 29 bases between them. Germline CDR1 reads SNHLY; CDR2 reads FYNNEI. The CDR3 contains 17 residues. This CDR3 reads CASKGGGRSPPGNEQFF. The CDR3 DNA follows: TGTGCCTCCAAAGGGGGCGGGAGGAGTCCCCCCGGCAATGAGCAGTTCTTC.

The V and J genes are TRBV28 and TRBJ1-2; TRBD1 is a possible D gene (6 bases). The CDR3 has 13 residues. Trimming took 6 bases from V and 2 from J, leaving 10 bases between them. The V gene's germline CDR1 is MDHEN and CDR2 SYDVKM. CDR3 nucleotide sequence: TGTGCCAGCAGCCCCGGGACAAACTATGGCTACACCTTC. Amino acids: CASSPGTNYGYTF.

The chain recombines TRBV28 with TRBJ2-1; 10 positions match TRBD2. V lost 3 bases and J lost 9; bases outside the gene matches: 14. CDR3 length: 17 residues. Germline V gives CDR1 MDHEN, CDR2 SYDVKM. As DNA, the CDR3 is TGTGCCAGCAGTTTGCGACCCACTAGCGGGACGTTGAGTGAGCAGTTCTTC. Its protein product is CASSLRPTSGTLSEQFF.

The CDR3 loop reads CASSSQGGVAYNEQFF. DNA of the CDR3: TGTGCCAGCAGCTCCCAGGGGGGAGTTGCCTACAATGAGCAGTTCTTC. This chain uses TRBV7-2 with TRBJ2-1; TRBD1 might be the D (7 bases). CDR1 SGHTA and CDR2 FQGNSA come from the germline V gene. Trimming took 4 bases from V and 2 from J, leaving 15 bases between them. This CDR3 has 16 residues.

This sequence joins TRBV6-1 and TRBJ1-1; weak D call: TRBD1 (6 bases). V lost 3 bases and J lost 6, with 11 bases in between. The CDR3 has 13 amino acids. The germline V gene encodes CDR1 MNHNS and CDR2 SASEGT. The CDR3 reads CASSDYRDSEAFF. CDR3 coding DNA: TGTGCCAGCAGTGATTACAGGGACTCTGAAGCTTTCTTT.

This sequence joins TRBV5-1 and TRBJ1-6, with 9 bases aligning to TRBD1. The CDR3 extends over 15 amino acids. Germline-derived CDR1 and CDR2 are SGHRS and YFSETQ. J lost 9 bases, V lost 0 bases, and 4 bases had no gene match. The DNA for the CDR3 is TGCGCCAGCAGCTTGGACAGGGGGCTTGGTTCACCCCTCCACTTT. This gives the protein CASSLDRGLGSPLHF.

This chain joins TRBV2 and TRBJ1-1; D not certain. The length of the CDR3 is 13 residues. V gave up 3 bases and J gave up 1 base, with 6 bases separating them. Germline CDR1 is SNHLY and CDR2 is FYNNEI. Written as DNA, the CDR3 is TGTGCCAGCAGTGACCCCGCGAACACTGAAGCTTTCTTT. Translating gives CASSDPANTEAFF. The full variable domain, its missing parts supplied by reference TRBV2 and TRBJ1-1, is EPEVTQTPSHQVTQMGQEVILRCVPISNHLYFYWYRQILGQKVEFLVSFYNNEISEKSEIFDDQFSVERPDGSNFTLKIRSTKLEDSAMYFCASSDPANTEAFFGQGTRLTVV.

The rearrangement links TRBV4-3 to TRBJ2-5; a weak D match, TRBD2 (6 bases). The ends were cut back, 4 bases at V and 5 bases at J, with 17 bases in the middle. There are 15 residues in the CDR3. The germline V gene encodes CDR1 LGHNA and CDR2 YSLEER. In nucleotides, the CDR3 is TGCGCCAGCAGCCCGGCGGCCCGGGGGAGGGAGACCCAGTACTTC. Translating it yields CASSPAARGRETQYF.

V gene TRBV18 combines with J gene TRBJ2-7; tentative D call: TRBD1 (5 bases). CDR3 length: 13 residues. In germline, CDR1 is KGHSH, CDR2 LQKENI. The ends were cut back, 3 bases at V and 2 bases at J, with 8 bases in the middle. Here the CDR3 DNA reads TGTGCCAGCTCACCGACAGTTACCTACGAGCAGTACTTC. This codes for CASSPTVTYEQYF.

Only one count was recorded for this clone. The chain combines TRBV6-5 with TRBJ2-2, with D possibly matching TRBD1 (5 bases). The CDR3 has 14 residues. V was clipped by 11 bases and J by 1 base, with 14 bases between them. Germline CDR1 reads MNHEY; CDR2 reads SVGAGI. The CDR3 loop reads CASNRQKNTGELFF. As DNA, the CDR3 is TGTGCCTCCAACCGACAGAAGAACACCGGGGAGCTGTTTTTT.

The V and J genes are TRBV14 and TRBJ2-2; TRBD2 might be the D (6 bases). The CDR3 contains 16 residues. Germline CDR1 SGHDN, CDR2 FVKESK. Trimming shortened V by 4 bases and J by 1 base, and 13 bases separated the two germline ends. CDR3 coding DNA: TGTGCCAGCAGCCCCCGGGTAGCGGAGAACACCGGGGAGCTGTTTTTT. As protein: CASSPRVAENTGELFF.

The chain carries TRBV19 and TRBJ1-3; D remains unclear. The CDR3 has 16 residues. The germline V and J ends were trimmed by 1 base and 0 bases, with 10 bases remaining between them. CDR1 is LNHDA and CDR2 is SQIVND in the germline V gene (reference sequence). The CDR3 coding sequence is TGTGCCAGTAGTATAGGCGGGCTCAACTCTGGAAACACCATATATTTT. The encoded protein is CASSIGGLNSGNTIYF.